Presented here are 20 T cell receptor beta chains from one specimen sequenced in a study of cytomegalovirus exposure and HLA in healthy donors. This PCR relied on a set of 60 Vbeta primers and 13 Jbeta primers. The table came from immunoSEQ multiplex PCR; TCRdb's copy has only in-frame clones and leaves some out. Here the sample spans over 95,000 clones, 77% being singletons. The sequencing sample was made of PBMCs. The receptors originated from a man aged 40-50 years in good health and CMV-seropositive.

This clone was seen a few times. The rearrangement joins TRBV29-1 to TRBJ2-7; TRBD1 matches 9 bases. CDR1 is SQVTM, CDR2 ANQGSEA, per germline. The CDR3 has 13 amino acids. V lost 8 bases, J lost 6 bases, and 11 bases stayed unmatched. CDR3 amino acids: CSTRPQGAGEQYF. For the CDR3, the DNA is TGCAGCACCCGACCACAGGGGGCGGGCGAGCAGTACTTC.

The genes are TRBV7-3 and TRBJ1-1; a possible D gene is TRBD1 (5 bases). V was shortened by 5 bases and J by 1 base, with 11 bases between the two germline ends. From germline, CDR1 is SGHTA and CDR2 FQGTGA. This CDR3 region has 14 residues. CDR3 in amino acids: CASSPGLGNTEAFF. The CDR3 coding sequence is TGTGCCAGCAGCCCGGGACTTGGGAACACTGAAGCTTTCTTT.

This chain links TRBV4-1 with TRBJ2-7, with D possibly matching TRBD1 (5 bases). CDR3 length: 15 amino acids. Per germline, CDR1 MGHRA and CDR2 YSYEKL. V was cut by 6 bases and J by 5 bases, with 20 bases left in between. The CDR3 DNA reads TGCGCCAGCAGAAATCCCCAGGGCCGACGGGACGAGCAGTACTTC. Its translation is CASRNPQGRRDEQYF.

The genes are TRBV12-5 and TRBJ1-3; 7 bases agree with TRBD1. Per germline, CDR1 LGHNT and CDR2 FRNRAP. CDR3 length: 18 amino acids. J was trimmed by 0 bases and V by 0 bases; bases with no gene match: 8. The CDR3 coding sequence is TGTGCTAGTGGTTTGGTAAGGGGGCGCACCAGCTCTGGAAACACCATATATTTT. Amino acid sequence: CASGLVRGRTSSGNTIYF.

The chain is built from TRBV9 and TRBJ1-1; D is possibly TRBD1 (5 bases). V lost 0 bases and J lost 8, with 8 bases in between. Germline assignment: CDR1 SGDLS and CDR2 YYNGEE. The CDR3 has 12 amino acids. CDR3 nucleotide sequence: TGTGCCAGCAGCGTAGTGGCAGGGGAAGCTTTCTTT. It is translated as CASSVVAGEAFF.

CDR3 protein: CASSGGSHPYEQYF. CDR3 nucleotide sequence: TGTGCCAGCAGCGGCGGCTCACACCCCTACGAGCAGTACTTC. The V and J genes are TRBV9 and TRBJ2-5, with D uncertain. Matching the DNA end better, TRBJ2-7 makes the J call doubtful. The CDR3 covers 14 residues. Germline V gene lookup returns CDR1 SGDLS and CDR2 YYNGEE.

The chain links TRBV11-3 to TRBJ2-3, with 11 bases that match TRBD1. Per the germline V gene, CDR1 is SGHNT and CDR2 is YENEEA. V gave up 5 bases and J gave up 5 bases; unmatched junction bases: 6. This CDR3 contains 15 residues. The CDR3 sequence: CASSARDRGLDTQYF. In DNA, the CDR3 is TGTGCCAGCAGCGCCCGGGACAGGGGGTTAGATACGCAGTATTTT.

V gene TRBV6-5 combines with J gene TRBJ2-1; 10 nucleotides agree with TRBD2. The V and J ends lost 6 bases and 0 bases, in that order; junction bases with no gene match: 2. CDR1 and CDR2 from the germline V gene are MNHEY and SVGAGI. The CDR3 has 15 residues. CDR3 sequence: CASSKRGGSYNEQFF. CDR3 sequence (DNA): TGTGCCAGCAGCAAGCGGGGGGGCTCCTACAATGAGCAGTTCTTC.

The V gene is TRBV11-1, the J gene TRBJ2-7; 7 bases fit TRBD1. Trimming removed 5 bases from V and 0 bases from J; junction bases left unmatched: 10. Germline V gene data show CDR1 as SGHAT and CDR2 as FQDESV (reference sequence). The CDR3 is 16 residues long. In DNA form, the CDR3 reads TGTGCCAGCAGCGCCCTGCGACAGGGTAGCTCCTACGAGCAGTACTTC. Protein product: CASSALRQGSSYEQYF.

J is TRBJ1-2 and V is TRBV19; D gene unclear. CDR1 LNHDA and CDR2 SQIVND come from the germline V gene (reference sequence). There are 19 residues in the CDR3. V was trimmed by 7 bases and J by 7 bases, leaving 34 bases between them. The CDR3 region is CASTPFWSISPGSLGGYTF. The CDR3 region has the DNA TGTGCCAGTACCCCATTTTGGTCGATTTCCCCGGGAAGTCTTGGTGGCTACACCTTC. The full variable domain, rest sourced from reference TRBV19 and TRBJ1-2, is DGGITQSPKYLFRKEGQNVTLSCEQNLNHDAMYWYRQDPGQGLRLIYYSQIVNDFQKGDIAEGYSVSREKKESFPLTVTSAQKNPTAFYLCASTPFWSISPGSLGGYTFGSGTRLTVV.

This clone was counted once. At one end, the junction sequence differs from germline, possibly due to a read error. The same CDR3 can be traced to other DNA sequences in this sample. The CDR3 DNA reads TGTGCCAGCAGCAGTGGGACAGGGGATGGCTACACCTTC. This encodes CASSSGTGDGYTF. V is TRBV5-1 and J is TRBJ1-2, with TRBD1 matching over 10 bases. This CDR3 region has 13 residues. The germline V gene has CDR1 SGHRS and CDR2 YFSETQ.

The CDR3 bases are TGCGCCAGCAGCCCCAGCGACAGCGACGGAGAGACCCAGTACTTC. Translation: CASSPSDSDGETQYF. J is TRBJ2-5 and V is TRBV5-1; the D gene is possibly TRBD1 (5 bases). From germline, CDR1 is SGHRS and CDR2 YFSETQ. This CDR3 region has 15 residues. V lost 4 bases and J lost 4, with 17 bases in between.

The chain has TRBV28 and TRBJ2-5, with a weak D call TRBD2 (6 bases). The V gene's germline CDR1 is MDHEN and CDR2 SYDVKM. V lost 5 bases and J 3 bases, leaving 19 bases between the germline ends. The CDR3 is 16 amino acids. The CDR3 protein is CASSARAGGSEETQYF. The CDR3 region has the DNA TGTGCCAGCAGTGCCCGAGCCGGGGGTTCGGAAGAGACCCAGTACTTC.

V and J are TRBV7-3 and TRBJ2-7, with 8 nucleotides matching TRBD2. From germline, CDR1 is SGHTA and CDR2 FQGTGA. This CDR3 comprises 15 residues. Trimming at V came to 5 bases and at J to 2 bases, leaving 8 bases not matched to a gene. The CDR3 DNA follows: TGTGCCAGCAGCACCAGCGGGGGCGGAACCTACGAGCAGTACTTC. This gives the protein CASSTSGGGTYEQYF.

The V and J genes are TRBV5-1 and TRBJ2-5; TRBD2 matches 8 bases. This CDR3 is built from 14 residues. Trimming took 0 bases from V and 4 from J; bases not matched to a gene: 2. Germline-derived CDR1 and CDR2 are SGHRS and YFSETQ. CDR3 nucleotides: TGCGCCAGCAGCTTGGTGAGCGGGGGAGAGACCCAGTACTTC. Residues: CASSLVSGGETQYF.

The V call is TRBV2, the J call TRBJ2-3; TRBD1 might be the D (5 bases). The CDR3 runs to 17 residues. The V and J ends lost 2 bases and 0 bases respectively, with 15 bases between them. The V gene's germline CDR1 is SNHLY and CDR2 FYNNEI. The CDR3 coding sequence is TGTGCCAGCAGTGAAAGCCTAACAGGACCCAGCACAGATACGCAGTATTTT. Protein: CASSESLTGPSTDTQYF.

The V and J genes are TRBV5-1 and TRBJ2-7; 9 bases line up with TRBD2. The end of the DNA aligns better with TRBJ2-1, so the J call may be wrong. Germline V CDR1 and CDR2: SGHRS, YFSETQ. CDR3 length: 14 amino acids. The CDR3 here is CASSYGAGGRRQFF. The DNA for the CDR3 is TGCGCCAGCAGCTACGGAGCGGGGGGCCGGAGGCAGTTCTTC.

V is TRBV28 and J is TRBJ2-6; 7 bases agree with TRBD1. Germline-derived CDR1 and CDR2 are MDHEN and SYDVKM. This CDR3 has 17 residues. With 5 bases clipped from V and 0 bases from J, the junction kept 7 bases outside the gene matches. CDR3 nucleotide sequence: TGTGCCAGCAGTACTCCCTCAGGGGGCTCTGGGGCCAACGTCCTGACTTTC. Encoded protein: CASSTPSGGSGANVLTF.

J is TRBJ2-3 and V is TRBV7-2; 10 nucleotides align to TRBD1. This CDR3 has 17 residues. Looked up from germline, CDR1 is SGHTA and CDR2 is FQGNSA. The J segment lost 2 bases and the V segment lost 5 bases, leaving 10 bases of the junction unmatched. The chain's CDR3 is CASSLRPGQGFTDTQYF. Here the CDR3 DNA reads TGTGCCAGCAGCCTCAGACCGGGACAGGGGTTCACAGATACGCAGTATTTT.

The chain couples TRBV28 to TRBJ1-1; D call uncertain. CDR3 length: 13 residues. The germline V gene has CDR1 MDHEN and CDR2 SYDVKM. The V end lost 5 bases, the J end lost 0 bases, and 7 bases lay between the germline ends. In DNA, the CDR3 is TGTGCCAGCAGTCCCTCAGTGAACACTGAAGCTTTCTTT. Translated: CASSPSVNTEAFF.